This T cell receptor beta chain was found in a study of identical twins. General study results and limits: Memory repertoires showed no such pattern, whereas abundant cord blood beta clonotypes carried fewer insertions.

This CDR3 region has 10 residues. Trimming removed 4 bases at V and 8 bases at J, with 6 bases between. CDR1 and CDR2 from the germline V gene are DFQATT and SNEGSKA (reference sequence). Using its own MiXCR run on the 5' RACE reads, TCRdb lists one record per CDR3 protein. This sample has 700,000 or so distinct CDR3 sequences; 21% occur once, and the top ten carry 4% to 5.5%. Worth noting for this clonotype: The antigen remains unidentified.

These data were also reused for a study on T cells expressing NK-cell markers. From that study: Sorting was limited to alpha-beta TCR-expressing T cells with an anti-gamma-delta TCR antibody in several experiments. NKG2C+ dominant clonotype frequencies in six donors were about 1.0-8% of CD8+ T cells. These clonotypes also led the CD3+CD56-NKG2C+ fraction in a few donors.

This receptor was obtained from a young woman in good health. The sequencing input was PBMCs. This chain connects TRBV20-1 to TRBJ2-1; D uncertain. CDR3 in amino acids: CSAKNDEQFF. CDR3 sequence (DNA): TGCAGTGCTAAGAACGATGAGCAGTTCTTC.